One sample yielded the 15 T cell receptor beta chains listed below, sequenced in a study of blood T cells in healthy people across ages. The authors ran a second PCR of about 7 to 11 cycles using a sample-barcoded 5' primer and a J-beta primer mix. TCRdb recomputed calls from the 5' RACE reads with MiXCR, one row per CDR3 protein. The sample has about 970,000 distinct CDR3 sequences, approximately 50% seen once; the top ten hold about 21%. Sequencing was performed on blood. These receptors were collected from an older woman in good health.

About this clonotype itself: One junction end disagrees with the germline gene, perhaps due to a read error. This sequence joins TRBV4-1 and TRBJ2-1, with no clear D. The CDR3 spans 16 residues. The germline V gene has CDR1 MGHRA and CDR2 YSYEKL. CDR3 nucleotides: TGCACCAGCAGCCAATCGCAGGTCTTTTTTGCAGATGAGCAGTTCTTC. It codes for CTSSQSQVFFADEQFF.

The chain employs TRBV25-1 and TRBJ1-2, with D maybe TRBD1 (5 bases). Trimming pared 3 bases from V and 2 bases from J, leaving 10 bases between. Germline V gene lookup returns CDR1 MGHDK and CDR2 SYGVNS. This CDR3 contains 14 residues. The CDR3 loop reads CASSDPGNNYGYTF. The CDR3 nucleotides are TGTGCCAGCAGTGATCCAGGGAACAACTATGGCTACACCTTC.

This clonotype was counted once. CDR3 sequence (DNA): TGCAGCGTTGAGGTAACACAGGGAGGCGAGCAGTACTTC. Its protein is CSVEVTQGGEQYF. The chain recombines TRBV29-1 with TRBJ2-4, with D possibly being TRBD1 or TRBD2 (6 bases each). The J call is in doubt because the DNA end fits TRBJ2-7 better. The CDR3 extends over 13 amino acids. In germline, CDR1 is SQVTM, CDR2 ANQGSEA.

The chain joins TRBV7-8 to TRBJ2-4; D is possibly TRBD2 (5 bases). The J call may be mistaken, given a closer DNA end match to TRBJ2-7. Germline V lookup: CDR1 SGHVS, CDR2 FQNEAQ. CDR3 length: 15 residues. CDR3 loop: CASSIGLSRRYEQYF. CDR3 DNA sequence: TGTGCCAGCAGCATAGGACTCTCAAGGCGATACGAGCAGTACTTC.

This clonotype has just a few counts. The genes are TRBV4-1 and TRBJ2-5, with D hard to call. The germline V and J ends were trimmed by 2 bases and 7 bases, with 8 bases remaining between them. Germline values: CDR1 MGHRA, CDR2 YSYEKL. The CDR3 totals 12 residues. The CDR3 sequence is CASSQSVGTQYF. The CDR3 nucleotides are TGCGCCAGCAGCCAATCCGTCGGGACCCAGTACTTC.

This clonotype was seen just once. This chain uses TRBV3-1 with TRBJ2-5; 9 bases align to TRBD2. The CDR3 runs to 15 residues. Germline loops: CDR1 LGHDT, CDR2 YNNKEL (reference sequence). J gave up 0 bases and V 4 bases, and 3 bases lay outside the gene matches. This CDR3 reads CASSRASGNQETQYF. CDR3 DNA sequence: TGTGCCAGCAGCCGGGCTAGCGGGAACCAAGAGACCCAGTACTTC.

The CDR3 region is CASSGTTTYEQYF. CDR3 in DNA: TGTGCCAGCAGTGGGACCACCACCTACGAGCAGTACTTC. The chain employs TRBV6-6 and TRBJ2-7; D could derive from TRBD1 or TRBD2 (5 bases each). The CDR3 has 13 amino acids. Trimming shortened V by 5 bases and J by 2 bases, and 10 bases separated the two germline ends. CDR1 and CDR2 from the germline V gene are MNHNY and SVGAGI (reference sequence).

This clonotype was detected a few times. The chain joins TRBV27 to TRBJ2-7; 8 bases are a match to TRBD2. The CDR3 extends over 14 amino acids. Germline loops: CDR1 MNHEY, CDR2 SMNVEV (reference sequence). V was pared by 3 bases and J by 5 bases, with 6 bases of the junction left unmatched. The CDR3 DNA reads TGTGCCAGCAGTTTCCGAGCGGGAGTCCACGAGCAGTACTTC. Its protein is CASSFRAGVHEQYF.

This clonotype was counted a few times. The chain has TRBV4-3 and TRBJ1-5; D is undetermined. V was shortened by 0 bases and J by 4 bases, with 13 bases between the two germline ends. Germline loops: CDR1 LGHNA, CDR2 YSLEER. This CDR3 is 16 amino acids long. The CDR3 protein is CASSQDLTGINQPQHF. CDR3 nucleotides: TGCGCCAGCAGCCAAGATTTAACGGGGATTAATCAGCCCCAGCATTTT.

The V gene is TRBV5-1, the J gene TRBJ2-1; 9 bases are shared with TRBD2. Germline values: CDR1 SGHRS, CDR2 YFSETQ. The junction had 9 bases not matched to a gene; V was cut back by 0 bases and J by 2 bases. CDR3 length equals 18 residues. CDR3 bases: TGCGCCAGCAGCTTGGGACGAATAGCGGGAGCCCCCTACAATGAGCAGTTCTTC. Amino acid sequence: CASSLGRIAGAPYNEQFF.

This clonotype occurred a few times. The chain is built from TRBV4-2 and TRBJ1-2; 11 positions match TRBD1. With 3 bases clipped from V and 4 bases from J, the junction kept 7 bases outside the gene matches. The V gene's germline CDR1 is LGHNA and CDR2 YNFKEQ. This CDR3 comprises 16 residues. Here the CDR3 DNA reads TGTGCCAGCAGCCAGGCCGGGACAGGGGGTTTCTATGGCTACACCTTC. Its translation: CASSQAGTGGFYGYTF.

V gene TRBV11-1 combines with J gene TRBJ2-1; D perhaps matches TRBD2 (6 bases). V was pared by 8 bases and J by 4 bases, with 9 bases between. CDR1 and CDR2 from the germline V gene are SGHAT and FQDESV (reference sequence). This CDR3 has 12 amino acids. This CDR3 reads CASPRGYNEQFF. In nucleotides, the CDR3 is TGTGCCAGCCCCCGGGGGTACAATGAGCAGTTCTTC.

The rearrangement joins TRBV4-1 to TRBJ2-1; 8 nucleotides agree with TRBD1. With V trimmed by 0 bases and J by 3 bases, 4 bases remained unmatched. Germline values: CDR1 MGHRA, CDR2 YSYEKL. The CDR3 has 16 residues. The CDR3 loop is CASSQDNRGVYNEQFF. CDR3 nucleotides: TGCGCCAGCAGCCAAGATAACAGGGGGGTCTACAATGAGCAGTTCTTC.

This clonotype was recorded at least ten times. The rearrangement links TRBV20-1 to TRBJ2-1, with 9 bases identical to TRBD2. CDR3 length: 14 amino acids. Germline lookup yields CDR1 DFQATT and CDR2 SNEGSKA (reference sequence). V lost 3 bases and J lost 12; bases outside the gene matches: 12. CDR3 in amino acids: CSASIPSGTPRQFF. CDR3 DNA: TGCAGTGCTAGTATCCCTAGCGGGACCCCGCGGCAGTTCTTC.

The chain has TRBV10-3 and TRBJ2-4; D might be TRBD1 (6 bases). The better agreement between TRBJ2-7 and the DNA end casts doubt on the J call. Germline CDR1 ENHRY, CDR2 SYGVKD. The CDR3 spans 14 residues. In DNA, the CDR3 is TGTGCCACGGGCAGCCCGGGACACGACTACGAGCAGTACTTC. Translating it yields CATGSPGHDYEQYF.